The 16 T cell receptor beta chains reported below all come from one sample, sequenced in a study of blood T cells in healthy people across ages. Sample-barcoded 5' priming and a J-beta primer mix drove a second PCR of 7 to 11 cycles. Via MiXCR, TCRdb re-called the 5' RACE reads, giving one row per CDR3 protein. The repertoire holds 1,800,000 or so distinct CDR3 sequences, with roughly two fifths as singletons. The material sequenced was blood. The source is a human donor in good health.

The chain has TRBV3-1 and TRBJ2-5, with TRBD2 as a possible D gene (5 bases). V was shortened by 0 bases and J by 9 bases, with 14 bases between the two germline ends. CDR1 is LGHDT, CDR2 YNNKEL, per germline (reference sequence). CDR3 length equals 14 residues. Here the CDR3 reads CASSQEGERTPQYF. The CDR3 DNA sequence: TGTGCCAGCAGCCAAGAAGGAGAACGGACTCCCCAGTACTTC.

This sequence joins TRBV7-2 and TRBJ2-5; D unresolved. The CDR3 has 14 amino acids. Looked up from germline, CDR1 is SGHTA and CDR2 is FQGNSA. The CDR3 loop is CVSIRGAFPYEQYF. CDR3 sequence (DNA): TGTGTCAGTATCCGAGGAGCTTTCCCCTACGAACAGTACTTC.

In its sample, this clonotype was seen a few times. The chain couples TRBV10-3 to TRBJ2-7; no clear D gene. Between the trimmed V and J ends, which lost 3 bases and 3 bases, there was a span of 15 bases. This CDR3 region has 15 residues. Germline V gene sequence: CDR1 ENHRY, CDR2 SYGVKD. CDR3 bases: TGTGCCATCAGTGATAAAGGTCAAAGAGGCTACGAGCAGTACTTC. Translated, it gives CAISDKGQRGYEQYF.

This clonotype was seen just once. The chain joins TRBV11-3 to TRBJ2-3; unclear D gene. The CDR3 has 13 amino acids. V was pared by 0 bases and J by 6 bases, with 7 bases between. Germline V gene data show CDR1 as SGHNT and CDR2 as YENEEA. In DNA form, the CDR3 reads TGTGCCAGCAGCTTAGAGGCTCAGGATACGCAGTATTTT. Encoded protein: CASSLEAQDTQYF.

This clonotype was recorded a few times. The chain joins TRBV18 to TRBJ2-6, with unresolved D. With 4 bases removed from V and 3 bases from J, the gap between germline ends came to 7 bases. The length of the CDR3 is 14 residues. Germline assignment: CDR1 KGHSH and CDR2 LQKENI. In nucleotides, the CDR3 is TGTGCCAGCTCACTTTCCTTTGGGGCCAACGTCCTGACTTTC. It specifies CASSLSFGANVLTF.

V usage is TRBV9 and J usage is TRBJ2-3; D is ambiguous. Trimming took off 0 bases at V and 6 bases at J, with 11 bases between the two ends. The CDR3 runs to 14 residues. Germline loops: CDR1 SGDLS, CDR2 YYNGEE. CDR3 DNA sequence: TGTGCCAGCAGCGTAGCGGCGTCGATGGATACGCAGTATTTT. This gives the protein CASSVAASMDTQYF.

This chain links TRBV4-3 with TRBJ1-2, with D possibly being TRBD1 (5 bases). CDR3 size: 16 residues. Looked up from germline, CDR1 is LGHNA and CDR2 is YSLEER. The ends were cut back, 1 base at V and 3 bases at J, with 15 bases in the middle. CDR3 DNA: TGCGCCAGCAGCCAAGGTCGCGGCAGGGAGGACTATGGCTACACCTTC. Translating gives CASSQGRGREDYGYTF.

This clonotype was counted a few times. The CDR3 nucleotides are TGTGCCAGCAGCACCCGTCAGATGCTCCCCCAAGAGACCCAGTACTTC. Encoded protein: CASSTRQMLPQETQYF. V gene TRBV3-1 combines with J gene TRBJ2-5; D is undetermined. V dropped 5 bases and J dropped 1 base, with 17 bases sitting between them. This CDR3 is 16 amino acids long. Per the germline V gene, CDR1 is LGHDT and CDR2 is YNNKEL (reference sequence).

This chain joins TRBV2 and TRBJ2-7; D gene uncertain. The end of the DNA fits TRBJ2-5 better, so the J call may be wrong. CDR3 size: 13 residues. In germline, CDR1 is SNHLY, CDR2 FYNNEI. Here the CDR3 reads CASSENSLETQYF. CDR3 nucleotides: TGTGCCAGCAGTGAAAACTCATTGGAGACCCAGTACTTC.

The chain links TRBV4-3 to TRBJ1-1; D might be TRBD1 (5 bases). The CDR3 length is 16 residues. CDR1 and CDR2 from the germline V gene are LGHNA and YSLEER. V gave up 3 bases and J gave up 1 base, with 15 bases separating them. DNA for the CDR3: TGCGCCAGCAGCCATGGGGCCGGGATGACGAACACTGAAGCTTTCTTT. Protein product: CASSHGAGMTNTEAFF.

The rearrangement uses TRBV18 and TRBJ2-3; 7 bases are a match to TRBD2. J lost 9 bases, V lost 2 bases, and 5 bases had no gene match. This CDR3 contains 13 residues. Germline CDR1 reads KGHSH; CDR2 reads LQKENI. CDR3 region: CASSPYGGGTQYF. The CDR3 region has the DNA TGTGCCAGCTCACCATATGGCGGGGGAACGCAGTATTTT.

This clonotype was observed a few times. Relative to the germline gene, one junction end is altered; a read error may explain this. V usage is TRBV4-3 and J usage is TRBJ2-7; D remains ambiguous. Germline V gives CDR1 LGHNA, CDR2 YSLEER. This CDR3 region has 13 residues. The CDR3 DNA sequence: TGCGGCAGCAGCCAAGCCCCCTGGGACGAGCAGTACTTC. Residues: CGSSQAPWDEQYF.

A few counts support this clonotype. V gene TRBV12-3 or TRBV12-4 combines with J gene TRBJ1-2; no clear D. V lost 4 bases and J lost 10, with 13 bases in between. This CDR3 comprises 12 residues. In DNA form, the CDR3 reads TGTGCCAGCAGTTCCCACAGTGGTCCCTACACCTTC. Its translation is CASSSHSGPYTF.

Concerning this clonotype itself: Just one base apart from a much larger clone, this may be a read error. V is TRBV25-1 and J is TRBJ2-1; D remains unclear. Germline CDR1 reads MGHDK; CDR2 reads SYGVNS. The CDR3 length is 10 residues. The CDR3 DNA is TGTGCCAGCGGATACAATGGGCAGTTCTTC. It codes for CASGYNGQFF.

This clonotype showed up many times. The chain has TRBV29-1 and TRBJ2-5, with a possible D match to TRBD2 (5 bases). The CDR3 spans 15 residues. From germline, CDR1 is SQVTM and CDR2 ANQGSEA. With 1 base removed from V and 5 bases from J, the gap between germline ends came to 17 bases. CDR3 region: CSVEVLALDGETQYF. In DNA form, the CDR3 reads TGCAGCGTTGAAGTCTTAGCGCTGGATGGGGAGACCCAGTACTTC.

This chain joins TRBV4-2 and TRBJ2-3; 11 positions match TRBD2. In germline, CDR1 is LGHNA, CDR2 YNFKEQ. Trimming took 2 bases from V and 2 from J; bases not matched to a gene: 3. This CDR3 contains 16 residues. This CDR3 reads CASSQQLAGATDTQYF. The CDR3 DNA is TGTGCCAGCAGCCAACAACTAGCGGGGGCCACAGATACGCAGTATTTT.